The 14 T cell receptor beta chains listed next were all sequenced from one sample in a study of tumor-infiltrating lymphocytes in primary liver carcinoma. From around 500 ng of total RNA, TCR beta-specific cDNA was reverse-transcribed using a constant-region primer. Slightly modified ARM-PCR served as the procedure for the TCR beta libraries. These libraries came from three rounds of nested multiplex PCR. Both of the initial two PCR rounds ran for approximately 10 cycles and employed TRBV1-TRBV30 forward primers alongside a C-beta reverse primer. One entry per CDR3 protein results from TCRdb running MiXCR on the multiplex PCR reads. Of some 50,000 distinct CDR3 sequences detected, approximately 70% appear once; the ten largest clones hold about 29%. Total RNA and DNA came together from around 18-30 mg of bulk tissue without cell sorting. Material for sequencing was liver tumor tissue from sampling region 5. Subset in this sample: tumor region T5, tumor centre. The receptor source for this set is a man aged 40-50 years with primary liver carcinoma and hepatitis B virus infection.

Concerning this clonotype: A junction end diverges from the germline sequence, so it may reflect a read error. The gene calls are TRBV6-5 and TRBJ2-6; weak D call: TRBD2 (5 bases). The CDR3 totals 18 residues. CDR1 is MNHEY and CDR2 is SVGAGI in the germline V gene. The CDR3 coding sequence is TGTGCTAGCAGTTTTTGGACGGGGATGAAAGCTGGGGCCAACGTCCTGACTTTC. This translates into CASSFWTGMKAGANVLTF.

J is TRBJ2-7 and V is TRBV29-1; 9 bases are shared with TRBD2. This CDR3 has 15 amino acids. Germline V gene data show CDR1 as SQVTM and CDR2 as ANQGSEA. V trimming: 5 bases; J trimming: 3 bases; junction bases outside the gene matches: 11. This CDR3 reads CSVRPAGGSRYEQYF. As DNA, the CDR3 is TGCAGCGTTAGACCAGCGGGAGGTTCTCGCTACGAGCAGTACTTC.

A word on this clonotype: Just one base apart from a much larger clone, this may be a read error. This chain connects TRBV7-9 to TRBJ1-2; D perhaps matches TRBD1 (6 bases). Germline V lookup: CDR1 SEHNR, CDR2 FQNEAQ (reference sequence). The CDR3 covers 14 residues. This CDR3 is CACSPQGKSLDYTF. The DNA of the CDR3 is TGTGCCTGCAGCCCACAGGGTAAATCCTTAGACTACACCTTC.

This sequence joins TRBV6-5 and TRBJ1-4; 7 bases map to TRBD1. The germline V gene has CDR1 MNHEY and CDR2 SVGAGI. The CDR3 totals 13 residues. CDR3 sequence reads: CGSSGTDNEKLFF. The CDR3 region has the DNA TGTGGCAGTTCCGGGACAGATAATGAAAAACTGTTTTTT.

The chain uses TRBV10-3 and TRBJ2-7; 7 bases are shared with TRBD2. There are 15 residues in the CDR3. Per the germline V gene, CDR1 is ENHRY and CDR2 is SYGVKD. CDR3 DNA: TGTGTCACCACCATTGGGGCTAGCGGTACCTACGAGCAGTACTTC. It encodes CVTTIGASGTYEQYF.

This clonotype was counted at least ten times. The chain recombines TRBV12-3 or TRBV12-4 with TRBJ1-6; 10 positions match TRBD1. The CDR3 loop spans 14 amino acids. V dropped 5 bases and J dropped 12; count of bases not matched to a gene: 7. The DNA for the CDR3 is TGTGCCAGCAGTGGGACGGGACAGGGGATACCCCTCCACTTT. It yields the protein CASSGTGQGIPLHF.

Comment on this clonotype: Compared with germline, one end of the junction differs, possibly owing to a read error. The J gene is TRBJ2-1, the V gene TRBV6-6; D remains unclear. Germline CDR1 is MNHNY and CDR2 is SVGAGI (reference sequence). This CDR3 has 12 amino acids. The CDR3 DNA reads TGTGCCAGCAGTTACTCGGTCGATGAGCTGTTCTTC. Amino acid sequence: CASSYSVDELFF.

On this clonotype: One end of the junction fails to match germline, which may point to a read error. V is TRBV11-1 and J is TRBJ2-2; no clear D. The CDR3 has 13 residues. Germline V lookup: CDR1 SGHAT, CDR2 FQDESV (reference sequence). The CDR3 spells CVSSLLSGGELFF. CDR3 nucleotide sequence: TGTGTCAGCAGCTTATTGTCCGGCGGGGAGCTGTTTTTT.

This clonotype was found once. A read error may explain this, as a much larger clone is one base away. The chain carries TRBV28 and TRBJ2-5; 13 bases fit TRBD2. The germline CDR1 and CDR2 sequences are MDHEN and SYDVKM. V gave up 6 bases and J gave up 2 bases; unmatched junction bases: 12. The CDR3 covers 18 residues. Here the CDR3 reads CASRLTSGRARRQETQYF. For the CDR3, the DNA is TGTGCCAGCAGACTAACTAGCGGGAGGGCTCGGAGGCAAGAGACCCAGTACTTC.

The rearrangement joins TRBV10-1 to TRBJ2-7; a possible D gene is TRBD1 (5 bases). V shed 3 bases and J shed 3 bases, with 15 bases lying between them. This CDR3 is built from 15 residues. Germline V gene data show CDR1 as WNHNN and CDR2 as SYGVQD (reference sequence). The CDR3 DNA sequence: TGCGCCAGCAGTGAAGGGGTACTCCCTTTCTACGAGCAGTACTTC. As protein: CASSEGVLPFYEQYF.

At least ten counts were recorded for this clonotype. The rearrangement joins TRBV5-1 to TRBJ2-1; 10 bases fit TRBD1. J lost 7 bases, V lost 3 bases, and 4 bases had no gene match. This CDR3 is 14 amino acids long. CDR1 is SGHRS, CDR2 YFSETQ, per germline. DNA for the CDR3: TGCGCCAGCAGCTCGGACAGGGGGGTTAATGAGCAGTTCTTC. Translation: CASSSDRGVNEQFF.

This clonotype occurred many times. The rearrangement uses TRBV10-2 and TRBJ2-5, with D perhaps matching TRBD2 (6 bases). This CDR3 has 13 residues. The V gene lost 7 bases and the J gene lost 4 bases, with 13 bases spanning the gap. Germline CDR1 and CDR2: WSHSY and SAAADI. In DNA form, the CDR3 reads TGCGCCAGCACGAATTGGGGAGGAGAGACCCAGTACTTC. Its translation is CASTNWGGETQYF.

The chain links TRBV4-1 to TRBJ1-6; a possible D gene is TRBD1 (5 bases). V was pared by 0 bases and J by 18 bases, with 18 bases between. The CDR3 runs to 14 residues. The germline CDR1 and CDR2 sequences are MGHRA and YSYEKL. As DNA, the CDR3 is TGCGCCAGCAGCCAAGAGAGCAGGGATTCACTCCACCACTTT. This encodes CASSQESRDSLHHF.

This clonotype was observed a handful of times. The CDR3 does not close with the conserved phenylalanine or tryptophan, likely indicating a read error. The genes are TRBV20-1 and TRBJ2-3, with TRBD2 identical over 7 bases. Unmatched junction bases numbered 8, after V lost 3 bases and J lost 2 bases. The germline V gene has CDR1 DFQATT and CDR2 SNEGSKA (reference sequence). This CDR3 has 15 residues. The DNA of the CDR3 is TGCAGTGCTAGTGGTGGCGGGGGTGACACAGATACGCAGTATCTT. Its translation is CSASGGGGDTDTQYL.